The rows below give T cell receptor beta chains drawn from one sample of a study of blood T cell repertoires in COVID-19. Some clones are missing from TCRdb's copy, which holds only in-frame ones; the method was immunoSEQ multiplex PCR. Of around 120,000 clones in the sample, about 78% were seen once. Sequencing was performed on peripheral blood. The receptors stem from a man between 65 and 79 years old with acute or convalescent COVID-19. Both conserved end residues are part of each CDR3. D genes are given only for firm matches. Clone size appears in some rows only: once, few, many, or a class for an expanded clone.

D gene: NA; J gene: TRBJ1-1; clone size: NA; V gene: TRBV5-1; CDR3 protein: CASSHNGGRTEAFF; CDR3 DNA: TGCGCCAGCAGCCATAACGGGGGGCGCACTGAAGCTTTCTTT
D gene: NA; J gene: TRBJ2-4; clone size: NA; V gene: TRBV6-5; CDR3 protein: CASSYGAKENIQYF; CDR3 DNA: TGTGCCAGCAGTTACGGAGCCAAGGAAAACATTCAGTACTTC
D gene: NA; J gene: TRBJ1-6; clone size: once; V gene: TRBV6-5; CDR3 protein: CASRLLNSPLHF; CDR3 DNA: TGTGCCAGCAGGCTACTTAATTCACCCCTCCACTTT
D gene: TRBD1; J gene: TRBJ2-2; clone size: NA; V gene: TRBV18; CDR3 protein: CASSLRRTGTNTNTGELFF; CDR3 DNA: TGTGCCAGCTCACTACGGAGGACAGGCACCAATACGAACACCGGGGAGCTGTTTTTT
D gene: NA; J gene: TRBJ1-1; clone size: NA; V gene: TRBV5-1; CDR3 protein: CASSLTGPSFEAFF; CDR3 DNA: TGCGCCAGCAGCTTAACAGGGCCCTCTTTTGAAGCTTTCTTT
D gene: TRBD1; J gene: TRBJ1-5; clone size: NA; V gene: TRBV12-5; CDR3 protein: CASATGDRAHQPQHF; CDR3 DNA: TGTGCTAGTGCCACCGGGGACAGGGCCCATCAGCCCCAGCATTTT
D gene: TRBD1; J gene: TRBJ1-2; clone size: NA; V gene: TRBV7-2; CDR3 protein: CASSLRKSRRGRFGYGYTF; CDR3 DNA: TGTGCCAGCAGCTTAAGAAAGTCAAGGAGGGGGCGGTTTGGCTATGGCTACACCTTC
D gene: NA; J gene: TRBJ1-2; clone size: NA; V gene: TRBV24-1; CDR3 protein: CATSDARTVNYGYTF; CDR3 DNA: TGTGCCACCAGTGACGCTAGGACAGTGAACTATGGCTACACCTTC
D gene: NA; J gene: TRBJ2-5; clone size: NA; V gene: TRBV15; CDR3 protein: CATSRDRGRRKQETQYF; CDR3 DNA: TGTGCCACCAGCAGAGATCGAGGGCGTCGAAAACAAGAGACCCAGTACTTC
D gene: TRBD1; J gene: TRBJ1-2; clone size: many; V gene: TRBV5-4; CDR3 protein: CASSWGQGSYGYTF; CDR3 DNA: TGTGCCAGCAGCTGGGGACAGGGGAGCTATGGCTACACCTTC
D gene: NA; J gene: TRBJ1-2; clone size: NA; V gene: TRBV5-6; CDR3 protein: CASSLKGGGNYGYTF; CDR3 DNA: TGTGCCAGCAGCTTGAAGGGCGGGGGGAACTATGGCTACACCTTC
D gene: NA; J gene: TRBJ1-3; clone size: NA; V gene: TRBV13; CDR3 protein: CASSFSGGGNTIYF; CDR3 DNA: TGTGCCAGCAGCTTTTCCGGGGGAGGAAACACCATATATTTT
D gene: NA; J gene: TRBJ1-5; clone size: NA; V gene: TRBV12-5; CDR3 protein: CASGSGESRQPQHF; CDR3 DNA: TGTGCTAGTGGTTCAGGGGAAAGTCGGCAGCCCCAGCATTTT
D gene: TRBD2; J gene: TRBJ2-2; clone size: NA; V gene: TRBV6-2/TRBV6-3; CDR3 protein: CASSFSTSGGTGELFF; CDR3 DNA: TGTGCCAGCAGTTTCTCGACTAGCGGGGGAACCGGGGAGCTGTTTTTT
D gene: NA; J gene: TRBJ2-7; clone size: NA; V gene: TRBV3-1/TRBV3-2; CDR3 protein: CASSQRVSEQYF; CDR3 DNA: TGTGCCAGCAGCCAACGGGTTTCCGAGCAGTACTTC
D gene: NA; J gene: TRBJ1-1; clone size: NA; V gene: TRBV7-9; CDR3 protein: CASSLGSGAEAFF; CDR3 DNA: TGTGCCAGCAGCTTAGGGAGCGGCGCTGAAGCTTTCTTT
D gene: TRBD1; J gene: TRBJ1-1; clone size: NA; V gene: TRBV28; CDR3 protein: CASRGDSQNTEAFF; CDR3 DNA: TGTGCCAGCAGGGGGGACAGCCAGAACACTGAAGCTTTCTTT
D gene: NA; J gene: TRBJ1-1; clone size: once; V gene: TRBV5-1; CDR3 protein: CASSQQVNTEAFF; CDR3 DNA: TGCGCCAGCAGCCAGCAGGTGAACACTGAAGCTTTCTTT
D gene: NA; J gene: TRBJ1-1; clone size: NA; V gene: TRBV5-6; CDR3 protein: CASSLARSGITEAFF; CDR3 DNA: TGTGCCAGCAGCTTGGCTCGGTCAGGGATCACTGAAGCTTTCTTT
D gene: TRBD1; J gene: TRBJ1-3; clone size: NA; V gene: TRBV19; CDR3 protein: CASSPPGTGAGNTIYF; CDR3 DNA: TGTGCCAGTAGTCCGCCCGGGACAGGGGCTGGAAACACCATATATTTT
D gene: NA; J gene: TRBJ1-2; clone size: NA; V gene: TRBV6-1; CDR3 protein: CASSEDSSRRGYTF; CDR3 DNA: TGTGCCAGCAGTGAGGACAGCTCAAGGCGTGGCTACACCTTC
D gene: NA; J gene: TRBJ1-1; clone size: NA; V gene: TRBV11-3; CDR3 protein: CASSLDTSVLAFF; CDR3 DNA: TGTGCCAGCAGCTTAGATACATCCGTTTTGGCTTTCTTT
D gene: TRBD2; J gene: TRBJ2-3; clone size: NA; V gene: TRBV9; CDR3 protein: CASSLRGGADLTQYF; CDR3 DNA: TGTGCCAGCAGCCTCCGCGGGGGGGCGGACCTTACGCAGTATTTT
D gene: NA; J gene: TRBJ1-2; clone size: NA; V gene: TRBV30; CDR3 protein: CAWNGGGTNGYTF; CDR3 DNA: TGTGCCTGGAACGGGGGGGGGACAAATGGCTACACCTTC
D gene: NA; J gene: TRBJ2-5; clone size: NA; V gene: TRBV7-3; CDR3 protein: CASSNSGETQYF; CDR3 DNA: TGTGCCAGCAGCAACAGTGGGGAGACCCAGTACTTC
D gene: TRBD2; J gene: TRBJ2-1; clone size: NA; V gene: TRBV10-3; CDR3 protein: CAISPSAGAYNEQFF; CDR3 DNA: TGTGCCATCAGCCCGAGCGCGGGAGCCTACAATGAGCAGTTCTTC
D gene: NA; J gene: TRBJ1-3; clone size: NA; V gene: TRBV11-3; CDR3 protein: CASSALSGSGNTIYF; CDR3 DNA: TGTGCCAGCAGCGCCTTGTCAGGGTCTGGAAACACCATATATTTT
D gene: NA; J gene: TRBJ1-2; clone size: NA; V gene: TRBV3-1/TRBV3-2; CDR3 protein: CASSQGWQGKDGYTF; CDR3 DNA: TGTGCCAGCAGCCAAGGATGGCAGGGGAAGGATGGCTACACCTTC
D gene: TRBD1; J gene: TRBJ2-1; clone size: NA; V gene: TRBV11-2; CDR3 protein: CASSPQWGTGGFGEQFF; CDR3 DNA: TGTGCCAGCAGCCCTCAATGGGGGACAGGGGGGTTTGGTGAGCAGTTCTTC
D gene: NA; J gene: TRBJ2-2; clone size: once; V gene: TRBV11-1; CDR3 protein: CASKAGTHRAGELFF; CDR3 DNA: TGTGCCAGCAAAGCCGGGACCCACAGGGCCGGGGAGCTGTTTTTT
D gene: NA; J gene: TRBJ1-4; clone size: NA; V gene: TRBV24-1; CDR3 protein: CATSEQAGGKLFF; CDR3 DNA: TGTGCCACCAGTGAACAGGCCGGTGGGAAACTGTTTTTT
D gene: NA; J gene: TRBJ1-6; clone size: NA; V gene: TRBV9; CDR3 protein: CASSVGTDYNSPLHF; CDR3 DNA: TGTGCCAGCAGCGTAGGGACAGACTATAATTCACCCCTCCACTTT
D gene: NA; J gene: TRBJ2-2; clone size: few; V gene: TRBV11-3; CDR3 protein: CASSLAGDTGELFF; CDR3 DNA: TGTGCCAGCAGCTTAGCAGGGGACACCGGGGAGCTGTTTTTT
D gene: NA; J gene: TRBJ2-3; clone size: NA; V gene: TRBV7-3; CDR3 protein: CASSLTGGSGVNTDTQYF; CDR3 DNA: TGTGCCAGCAGCTTAACTGGGGGCAGCGGGGTGAACACAGATACGCAGTATTTT
D gene: NA; J gene: TRBJ2-3; clone size: NA; V gene: TRBV5-1; CDR3 protein: CASRTGVPSTDTQYF; CDR3 DNA: TGCGCCAGCAGAACAGGAGTCCCTAGCACAGATACGCAGTATTTT
D gene: TRBD1; J gene: TRBJ1-1; clone size: NA; V gene: TRBV29-1; CDR3 protein: CSAHRQGNTEAFF; CDR3 DNA: TGCAGCGCCCACAGACAGGGGAACACTGAAGCTTTCTTT
D gene: NA; J gene: TRBJ2-7; clone size: NA; V gene: TRBV7-9; CDR3 protein: CASSFSGVYEQYF; CDR3 DNA: TGTGCCAGCAGCTTCTCAGGGGTCTACGAGCAGTACTTC
D gene: NA; J gene: TRBJ1-2; clone size: NA; V gene: TRBV7-2; CDR3 protein: CASSLDLLGGGSRYGYTF; CDR3 DNA: TGTGCCAGCAGCTTAGATTTATTGGGTGGAGGCAGCCGCTATGGCTACACCTTC
D gene: TRBD1; J gene: TRBJ1-1; clone size: NA; V gene: TRBV4-2; CDR3 protein: CASSQTGGPAEAFF; CDR3 DNA: TGTGCCAGCAGCCAAACAGGGGGCCCAGCTGAAGCTTTCTTT
D gene: NA; J gene: TRBJ2-3; clone size: NA; V gene: TRBV5-1; CDR3 protein: CASSSRAGSTDTQYF; CDR3 DNA: TGCGCCAGCAGTTCGAGGGCGGGAAGCACAGATACGCAGTATTTT
D gene: TRBD2; J gene: TRBJ2-5; clone size: NA; V gene: TRBV2; CDR3 protein: CASSAGGQGETQYF; CDR3 DNA: TGTGCCAGCAGTGCGGGGGGGCAGGGAGAGACCCAGTACTTC
D gene: NA; J gene: TRBJ1-4; clone size: NA; V gene: TRBV14; CDR3 protein: CASSRLGGAEEKLFF; CDR3 DNA: TGTGCCAGCAGCCGCTTGGGGGGGGCGGAGGAAAAACTGTTTTTT
D gene: NA; J gene: TRBJ1-4; clone size: NA; V gene: TRBV19; CDR3 protein: CASRRANEKLFF; CDR3 DNA: TGTGCCAGTAGGCGAGCAAATGAAAAACTGTTTTTT
D gene: TRBD1; J gene: TRBJ2-1; clone size: NA; V gene: TRBV7-7; CDR3 protein: CASSLEGGKYNEQFF; CDR3 DNA: TGTGCTAGCAGCTTGGAAGGGGGCAAGTACAATGAGCAGTTCTTC
D gene: TRBD2; J gene: TRBJ2-7; clone size: once; V gene: TRBV9; CDR3 protein: CASSVVPTGGPMGEQYF; CDR3 DNA: TGTGCCAGCAGCGTAGTTCCGACGGGGGGGCCTATGGGCGAGCAGTACTTC
D gene: TRBD1; J gene: TRBJ1-1; clone size: NA; V gene: TRBV18; CDR3 protein: CASSLLQGESANTEAFF; CDR3 DNA: TGTGCCAGCTCACTGTTACAGGGGGAGTCGGCGAACACTGAAGCTTTCTTT
D gene: NA; J gene: TRBJ1-1; clone size: NA; V gene: TRBV18; CDR3 protein: CASSPNSAGRDTEAFF; CDR3 DNA: TGTGCCAGCTCACCTAACTCGGCAGGGAGGGACACTGAAGCTTTCTTT
D gene: NA; J gene: TRBJ1-3; clone size: once; V gene: TRBV2; CDR3 protein: CASSERREGTIGNTIYF; CDR3 DNA: TGTGCCAGCAGTGAAAGAAGGGAGGGTACTATTGGAAACACCATATATTTT